This T cell receptor beta chain originates from a study of blood T cell repertoires in COVID-19. Across the whole study: Whether acute or convalescent, the COVID-19 samples came from the United States, Italy and Spain.

Deletions cut 0 bases from V and 6 bases from J, with 13 bases between. Germline V gene lookup returns CDR1 SGHTS and CDR2 YDEGEE. The CDR3 has 15 amino acids. Using immunoSEQ multiplex PCR, the repertoire was profiled, and TCRdb retains in-frame clones only, with some absent. Among 100,000 to 150,000 clones listed, more than 75% were seen once. The J gene is TRBJ2-1, the V gene TRBV5-8, with D perhaps matching TRBD1 (5 bases). The sequence was collected from a human donor in a cohort sampled during active COVID-19. The sample consisted of peripheral blood. The CDR3 region has the DNA TGTGCCAGCAGCTTGGCAGGGATTGGTGGCAATGAGCAGTTCTTC. Translation: CASSLAGIGGNEQFF.